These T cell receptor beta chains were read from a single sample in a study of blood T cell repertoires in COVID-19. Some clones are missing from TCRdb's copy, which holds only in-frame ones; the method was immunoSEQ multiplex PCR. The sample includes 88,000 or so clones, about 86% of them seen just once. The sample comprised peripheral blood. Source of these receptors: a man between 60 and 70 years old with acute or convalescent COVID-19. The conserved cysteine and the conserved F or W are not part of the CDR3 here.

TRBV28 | ASSTYSTGAGANVLT
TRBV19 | ASGKTIGDTQY
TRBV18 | ASSPTGNTGELF
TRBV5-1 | ASSPGTSEHEQY
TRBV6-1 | ASSERGSNQPQH
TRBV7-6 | AIPRGSANTGELF
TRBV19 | ASSMGQNTGELF
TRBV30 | AWSVRAEAF
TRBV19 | ASSYREWYYYGYT
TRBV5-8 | ASSLALGRQETQY
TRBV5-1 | ASSGLAGGSTGELF
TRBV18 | ASSLLNTEAF
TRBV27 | ASSIWTGNTGELF
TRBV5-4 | ASSLGSGSGHEQF
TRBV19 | ASSMSAGGSNQPQH